The clone carrying this TCR beta chain was picked up a small number of times. Its matching antigen is unknown. The germline V gene has CDR1 MDHEN and CDR2 SYDVKM. V lost 5 bases to trimming and J lost 4 bases; unmatched junction nucleotides: 5. The CDR3 has 14 residues. The sequenced template was cDNA made from the entire isolated RNA. Some clones are missing from TCRdb's copy, which holds only in-frame ones; the method was immunoSEQ multiplex PCR. This table holds roughly 160,000 clones, approximately 8.1% found once. This specimen belongs to a study of beta chain features in type 1 diabetes. Study results and caveats: Patients with type 1 diabetes showed fewer VDJ junction insertions and more deletions. The study found that naive, central memory and Treg TCRB repertoires appeared more similar in patients than in healthy donors. There was a moderate but significant shortening of TCRB CDR3s in all four CD4+ subsets of Type 1 diabetes patients.

A CD45RO/CCR7/CD25/CD127/CD95/CD27 panel sorted naive, central memory, regulatory and stem cell-like memory CD4+ cells. Sorted populations all exceeded 95% purity. The sequenced sample was central memory CD4+ T cells from blood. The sequence came from a man younger than 35 with type 1 diabetes. The chain carries TRBV28 and TRBJ2-5; TRBD1 agrees at 9 bases. The CDR3, as DNA: TGTGCCAGCAGTGGTTCACAGGGGGCAGAGACCCAGTACTTC. This sequence encodes CASSGSQGAETQYF.